This T cell receptor (beta chain) is from a study of glioma-infiltrating T cells after dendritic cell vaccination (TCRdb year 2016). Study-level background: Of the 15 glioblastoma patients in the cohort, all drawn from Phase I and II dendritic cell vaccination trials, 9 were newly diagnosed and 6 had recurrent disease. Between the early 2000s and the early 2010s, the patients were given dendritic cell vaccination pulsed with autologous tumor lysate. The vaccine consisted of monocyte-derived dendritic cells cultured approximately 7 days with IL-4 and GM-CSF, then pulsed overnight with autologous tumor lysate. Each patient got three intradermal injections of the dendritic cell vaccine, spaced at biweekly intervals, in the arm below the axilla. In glioblastoma patients vaccinated with dendritic cells, deep sequencing of TCR beta CDR3 regions served to measure tumor-infiltrating lymphocyte content and to compare repertoires between tumor and blood. Survival after dendritic cell vaccination was correlated with TCR sequencing metrics such as TIL content and the overlap between tumor and blood repertoires. What the authors observed across the whole study: After dendritic cell vaccination, a higher estimated pretreatment TIL content predicted longer time to progression and longer overall survival. The cohort was small and heterogeneous, only a few patients had full blood and tumor sets, and even fewer had initial-recurrent tumor pairs. The TCR overlap response model with three groups was called speculative and said to need prospective validation. No direct relationship between TCR clonality and survival was found, suggesting that a diverse polyclonal response may matter.

This clone was observed a few times. What antigen it recognizes has not been identified. No base quality information exists; no much larger clone differs at one position. This specimen includes other DNA sequences encoding the same CDR3. The time point label on this specimen signifies: after dendritic cell vaccination, including at tumor progression/relapse. Patients were selected on the basis of adequate residual fresh-frozen tumor tissue and more than two years of available survival data. Molecular status otherwise varied across the glioblastoma patients, but none of them carried an isocitrate dehydrogenase mutation. PBMC were collected before vaccination, two weeks after the third vaccination, and at tumor progression if progression occurred. The Qiagen DNeasy Blood extraction Kit was used for extraction of genomic DNA. Using the immunoSEQ assay, TCRB CDR3 regions were amplified from 2 to 2.5 micrograms of genomic DNA, or from all available DNA when less than that was on hand. Multiplex PCR used 60 forward primers for TCR V beta segments and 13 reverse primers for J beta segments. To estimate reads per starting template, synthetic control templates were spiked into each sample at limiting dilution. Reads of 87 bp were generated by sequencing on the Illumina HiSeq System. As for the authors' bioinformatics: PCR and sequencing errors were removed by merging closely related sequences with a nearest neighbor algorithm. TCR overlap was defined as the percentage of unique tumor TCR beta sequences that were also present in the same patient's peripheral blood. TCRdb mirrors the immuneACCESS table, restricted to in-frame sequences. Some clones are absent from its copies; in checked studies, under half trace to an unresolved V gene, and the reason for the others is unknown. V, J and clone size are taken as reported in that table, and D and trimming were inferred from the DNA itself. This sample is represented by 90,000 or so clones; approximately 78% of them were singletons. The ten largest make up roughly 2% of the sample.

The source is a human donor with glioblastoma. Source: blood, taken after dendritic cell vaccination.

The CDR3 is CASSELAGGPGELFF. The base sequence is TGTGCCAGCAGTGAACTAGCGGGGGGGCCCGGGGAGCTGTTTTTT. This sequence uses TRBV6-1 and TRBJ2-2; 12 bases in the junction line up with TRBD2. For this chain, trimming is 2 bases at the V end and 6 bases at the J end, and the number of junction bases without a gene match is 1. From a lookup of the germline V gene, CDR1 and CDR2 are MNHNS and SASEGT. There are 15 amino acids in the CDR3, from cysteine to phenylalanine inclusive. The DNA shown is the 45-base CDR3, in frame from base 1.